These 5 T cell receptor beta chains share one sample of origin, sequenced in a study of blood T cell repertoires in COVID-19. The table came from immunoSEQ multiplex PCR; TCRdb's copy has only in-frame clones and leaves some out. The table shows about 150,000 clones, with more than 65% occurring only once. The sequenced sample was peripheral blood. The receptor set was obtained from a woman in her 50s with acute or convalescent COVID-19.

The gene calls are TRBV12-5 and TRBJ2-5, with 10 positions matching TRBD2. Germline V gives CDR1 LGHNT, CDR2 FRNRAP. There are 17 residues in the CDR3. Trimming cost V 3 bases and J 1 base; bases outside gene matches: 8. For the CDR3, the DNA is TGTGCTAGTGGTTTAACTATAGCGGGGGGTCTCCAAGAGACCCAGTACTTC. This gives the protein CASGLTIAGGLQETQYF.

CDR3 sequence (DNA): TGCGCCAGCAGCCAAGATGGAGGGTTTAAGGGCTCCTATAATTCACCCCTCCACTTT. This gives the protein CASSQDGGFKGSYNSPLHF. The rearrangement uses TRBV4-3 and TRBJ1-6; D unresolved. Germline V gene lookup returns CDR1 LGHNA and CDR2 YSLEER. The V end lost 0 bases, the J end lost 0 bases, and 15 bases lay between the germline ends. This CDR3 is 19 amino acids long.

The chain carries TRBV28 and TRBJ1-1; D is possibly TRBD1 (6 bases). Germline V gene data show CDR1 as MDHEN and CDR2 as SYDVKM. V was shortened by 2 bases and J by 1 base, with 11 bases between the two germline ends. The CDR3 totals 15 residues. The CDR3 DNA follows: TGTGCCAGCAGTTTAGCAGGGGCCCGGAACACTGAAGCTTTCTTT. Residues: CASSLAGARNTEAFF.

The chain carries TRBV6-5 and TRBJ1-1, with D uncertain. The CDR3 totals 13 residues. V dropped 4 bases and J dropped 4 bases, with 10 bases sitting between them. Per the germline V gene, CDR1 is MNHEY and CDR2 is SVGAGI. The CDR3 DNA sequence: TGTGCCAGCAGTTTCACCGGAGGCACTGAAGCTTTCTTT. Its translation: CASSFTGGTEAFF.

V and J are TRBV3-1 (or the pseudogene TRBV3-2) and TRBJ2-5; TRBD2 matches at 8 bases. The CDR3 loop spans 15 amino acids. V lost 0 bases, J lost 5 bases, and 5 bases stayed unmatched. Germline V gene sequence: CDR1 LGHDT, CDR2 YNNKEL (reference sequence). In nucleotides, the CDR3 is TGTGCCAGCAGCCAAGATCTTCCGGGGGGGGAGACCCAGTACTTC. It is translated as CASSQDLPGGETQYF.